These T cell receptor beta chains were read from a single sample in a study of cytomegalovirus exposure and HLA in healthy donors. Profiling relied on immunoSEQ multiplex PCR, and the TCRdb table lists in-frame clones only, not all of them. The sample has 75,000 to 90,000 clones, 63% seen once. The sample was PBMCs. These receptors all come from a middle-aged woman in good health and CMV-seropositive. Both conserved end residues are part of each CDR3. The order of the fields is V gene, J gene, clone size, D gene, CDR3 length, CDR3 protein, CDR3 DNA. A D gene is named only where the DNA matches it firmly. Expanded clones get a size class; other rows say once, few or many, or leave the size out.

>TRBV19|TRBJ1-5|NA|NA|18
CASSIDRKQKGSNQPQHF
TGTGCCAGTAGTATAGATCGAAAACAAAAGGGGAGCAATCAGCCCCAGCATTTT
>TRBV30|TRBJ1-2|few|NA|17
CAWSTGQTRVINYGYTF
TGTGCCTGGAGCACCGGACAGACCAGGGTCATCAACTATGGCTACACCTTC
>TRBV28|TRBJ1-4|NA|TRBD1|19
CASSSPPRDRRATNEKLFF
TGTGCCAGCAGTTCCCCCCCCCGGGACAGGAGAGCAACTAATGAAAAACTGTTTTTT
>TRBV4-3|TRBJ2-3|few|NA|16
CASSQEQGGWTDTQYF
TGCGCCAGCAGCCAAGAGCAAGGGGGTTGGACAGATACGCAGTATTTT
>TRBV5-4|TRBJ2-1|NA|TRBD2|15
CASSPGLAGDNEQFF
TGTGCCAGCAGCCCGGGACTAGCGGGAGACAATGAGCAGTTCTTC
>TRBV4-2|TRBJ2-5|NA|TRBD1|15
CASSQQRQGQETQYF
TGTGCCAGCAGCCAACAAAGACAGGGACAAGAGACCCAGTACTTC
>TRBV10-3|TRBJ2-1|NA|TRBD2|13
CAIKGLGYNEQFF
TGTGCCATCAAGGGACTAGGCTACAATGAGCAGTTCTTC
>TRBV28|TRBJ1-5|NA|NA|15
CASSPPGGLYQPQHF
TGTGCCAGCAGCCCACCGGGGGGCTTGTATCAGCCCCAGCATTTT
>TRBV7-8|TRBJ1-1|NA|TRBD1|15
CASSLPGQTNTEAFF
TGTGCCAGCAGCTTACCGGGACAGACAAACACTGAAGCTTTCTTT
>TRBV5-1|TRBJ1-4|NA|TRBD1|15
CASRWGTGFAEKLFF
TGCGCCAGCAGGTGGGGGACAGGCTTCGCTGAAAAACTGTTTTTT
>TRBV28|TRBJ1-1|NA|TRBD1|15
CASSSPGGINTEAFF
TGTGCCAGCAGCAGCCCAGGGGGGATCAACACTGAAGCTTTCTTT
>TRBV7-9|TRBJ1-3|NA|TRBD1|13
CASSLGDSNTIYF
TGTGCCAGCAGCTTAGGGGACAGTAACACCATATATTTT
>TRBV10-3|TRBJ2-7|NA|NA|14
CAISGAGSSYEQYF
TGTGCCATCAGTGGAGCAGGTTCCTCCTACGAGCAGTACTTC
>TRBV19|TRBJ2-4|NA|NA|17
CASSISRARAIVNIQYF
TGTGCCAGTAGTATCAGTAGAGCCAGGGCTATCGTAAACATTCAGTACTTC
>TRBV14|TRBJ2-7|NA|NA|14
CASSQWGDSYEQYF
TGTGCCAGCAGCCAATGGGGGGACTCCTACGAGCAGTACTTC